This T cell receptor beta chain was documented in a study of blood T cell repertoires in COVID-19. Looking at the study overall: Samples came from the United States, Italy and Spain, spanning acute and convalescent COVID-19. The cDNA or gDNA used as material had been derived from T cells, B-cell-depleted T cells, or PBMCs.

Recruited during active infection, patients (from Seattle) were subsequently followed longitudinally. Germline V lookup: CDR1 MRHNA, CDR2 SNTAGT. Trimming took 6 bases from V and 1 from J, leaving 9 bases between them. This CDR3 spans 13 amino acids. Method: immunoSEQ multiplex PCR; TCRdb's copy keeps in-frame clones and lacks some. The profile covers more than 150,000 clones, with 80% to 90% appearing a single time and roughly 12% taken by the ten largest. Sequencing used peripheral blood. The chain couples TRBV6-4 to TRBJ1-1; TRBD1 is a possible D gene (6 bases). The sequence was obtained from a woman over 75 with COVID-19, enrolled during active disease. CDR3 coding DNA: TGTGCCAGCAGCATGGACAGGAACACTGAAGCTTTCTTT. Amino acids: CASSMDRNTEAFF.